The 24 T cell receptor beta chains below all came from one sample that was sequenced in a study of blood T cell repertoires in COVID-19. Here immunoSEQ multiplex PCR was the method, and the copy in TCRdb shows in-frame clones only, minus some. The sample shows approximately 72,000 clones, roughly 86% of them seen only once. The sample taken for sequencing was peripheral blood. These receptors all stem from a woman aged 55 to 70 with acute or convalescent COVID-19.

J is TRBJ2-7 and V is TRBV5-1; D is ambiguous. The CDR3 has 16 residues. Trimming left V 0 bases short and J 4 bases short, with 17 bases between. Germline-derived CDR1 and CDR2 are SGHRS and YFSETQ. This chain's CDR3 is CASSLGSRRRSYEQYF. Here the CDR3 DNA reads TGCGCCAGCAGCTTGGGGAGCCGGCGACGGTCGTACGAGCAGTACTTC.

V gene TRBV6-5 combines with J gene TRBJ1-5; 9 positions agree with TRBD1. Germline CDR1 reads MNHEY; CDR2 reads SVGAGI. V shed 5 bases, J shed 7 bases, and the junction held 6 bases outside the gene matches. The CDR3 consists of 14 residues. The CDR3 spells CASSPTGGLQPQHF. As DNA, the CDR3 is TGTGCCAGCAGTCCGACAGGGGGTTTACAGCCCCAGCATTTT.

V gene TRBV4-2 combines with J gene TRBJ2-1; D gene uncertain. The germline V gene has CDR1 LGHNA and CDR2 YNFKEQ. The CDR3 totals 13 residues. V lost 4 bases and J lost 6, with 10 bases in between. CDR3 DNA sequence: TGTGCCAGCAGCCGGAATACGGGCAATGAGCAGTTCTTC. Translation gives CASSRNTGNEQFF.

This chain links TRBV9 with TRBJ1-1; D ambiguous. With 0 bases removed from V and 3 bases from J, the gap between germline ends came to 12 bases. CDR3 length: 15 amino acids. CDR1 is SGDLS, CDR2 YYNGEE, per germline. CDR3 sequence reads: CASSVGEGPYTEAFF. The CDR3 DNA follows: TGTGCCAGCAGCGTAGGAGAGGGTCCCTACACTGAAGCTTTCTTT.

This chain uses TRBV27 with TRBJ1-1, with 8 bases aligning to TRBD1. Germline CDR1 and CDR2: MNHEY and SMNVEV (reference sequence). The trim removed 10 bases at V and 5 bases at J, leaving 24 bases unmatched. This CDR3 has 18 residues. CDR3 nucleotides: TGTGCCACTCCGACCTGGGACAGGCAGTCGATAGGGCGAACTGAAGCTTTCTTT. Protein product: CATPTWDRQSIGRTEAFF.

The rearrangement links TRBV7-3 to TRBJ1-2; D may be TRBD1 (5 bases). CDR3 length: 16 amino acids. Germline V gene lookup returns CDR1 SGHTA and CDR2 FQGTGA. Trimming removed 0 bases from V and 4 bases from J, with 15 bases in between. The DNA for the CDR3 is TGTGCCAGCAGCTTAACCCAGGGCTCAAATATCTATGGCTACACCTTC. It yields the protein CASSLTQGSNIYGYTF.

The chain uses TRBV5-1 and TRBJ2-1; TRBD2 might be the D (7 bases). The CDR3 runs 14 residues. The V end was cut by 3 bases, the J end by 6 bases, with 13 bases between. Germline CDR1 SGHRS, CDR2 YFSETQ. In DNA form, the CDR3 reads TGCGCCAGCAGCTCCCAGGGGAGGGCCAATGAGCAGTTCTTC. It translates to CASSSQGRANEQFF.

The chain links TRBV19 to TRBJ2-5; the match to TRBD1 covers 9 bases. The ends lost 2 bases at V and 5 bases at J; junction bases unmatched: 6. The length of the CDR3 is 15 residues. In germline, CDR1 is LNHDA, CDR2 SQIVND (reference sequence). The CDR3 DNA is TGTGCCAGTAGTATACGGGGACAGGGTGATGAGACCCAGTACTTC. As protein: CASSIRGQGDETQYF.

The chain combines TRBV5-4 with TRBJ2-2; 12 bases are shared with TRBD2. Germline V gives CDR1 SGHNT, CDR2 YYREEE (reference sequence). Trimming cost V 4 bases and J 5 bases; bases outside gene matches: 0. This CDR3 is 14 amino acids long. The CDR3 nucleotides read TGTGCCAGCAGCCTAGCGGGGGGGACCGGGGAGCTGTTTTTT. It is translated as CASSLAGGTGELFF.

J is TRBJ1-5 and V is TRBV19; D ambiguous. This CDR3 has 15 amino acids. Germline V gene sequence: CDR1 LNHDA, CDR2 SQIVND (reference sequence). Trimming pared 5 bases from V and 3 bases from J, leaving 14 bases between. CDR3 sequence reads: CASSLDRENNQPQHF. The CDR3 nucleotides are TGTGCCAGTAGTTTGGACCGGGAGAACAATCAGCCCCAGCATTTT.

J is TRBJ2-3 and V is TRBV7-9, with TRBD2 matching over 9 bases. Germline CDR1 reads SEHNR; CDR2 reads FQNEAQ (reference sequence). J lost 6 bases, V lost 3 bases, and 7 bases had no gene match. The CDR3 runs to 15 residues. CDR3 DNA sequence: TGTGCCAGCAGCTTCCTAGCGGGGTCGTCGGATACGCAGTATTTT. Translated, it gives CASSFLAGSSDTQYF.

This chain connects TRBV10-3 to TRBJ1-1, with D possibly TRBD1 on 5 matching bases. CDR1 and CDR2 (germline): ENHRY, SYGVKD. V lost 2 bases, J lost 1 base, and 14 bases lay in between. This CDR3 comprises 16 residues. The CDR3 DNA reads TGTGCCATCAGTGAGAGGCGGGGGGGTACGAACACTGAAGCTTTCTTT. Encoded protein: CAISERRGGTNTEAFF.

The rearrangement uses TRBV19 and TRBJ1-1, with TRBD1 identical over 7 bases. CDR1 is LNHDA and CDR2 is SQIVND in the germline V gene (reference sequence). The CDR3 has 16 amino acids. The junction had 13 bases not matched to a gene; V was cut back by 6 bases and J by 3 bases. The CDR3 region is CASRTKPGQIHTEAFF. The DNA for the CDR3 is TGTGCCAGTAGAACAAAACCGGGACAGATACACACTGAAGCTTTCTTT.

V and J are TRBV6-5 and TRBJ1-2, with TRBD1 matching 7 bases. Germline CDR1 reads MNHEY; CDR2 reads SVGAGI. The CDR3 loop spans 14 amino acids. The V segment lost 5 bases and the J segment 0 bases; nucleotides outside the gene matches: 3. The CDR3 nucleotides are TGTGCCAGCAGTACCCAGGGGGCTAACTATGGCTACACCTTC. This gives the protein CASSTQGANYGYTF.

The chain joins TRBV19 to TRBJ2-3; the match to TRBD2 covers 10 bases. The ends lost 6 bases at V and 2 bases at J; junction bases unmatched: 5. The CDR3 sequence is 15 residues long. Germline lookup yields CDR1 LNHDA and CDR2 SQIVND (reference sequence). The CDR3 reads CASSDTSGDTDTQYF. CDR3 sequence (DNA): TGTGCCAGTAGCGATACTAGCGGGGACACAGATACGCAGTATTTT.

The chain has TRBV19 and TRBJ1-1; the match to TRBD1 covers 8 bases. Trimming took 5 bases from V and 0 from J; bases not matched to a gene: 8. CDR3 length: 16 amino acids. Looked up from germline, CDR1 is LNHDA and CDR2 is SQIVND (reference sequence). The CDR3 DNA sequence: TGTGCCAGTAGTGCCGGGACAGGTGGGGTGAACACTGAAGCTTTCTTT. Its protein is CASSAGTGGVNTEAFF.

V and J are TRBV2 and TRBJ2-6, with a weak D call TRBD1 (7 bases). CDR3 length: 18 residues. V lost 2 bases, J lost 0 bases, and 14 bases lay in between. Germline CDR1 and CDR2: SNHLY and FYNNEI. CDR3 nucleotides: TGTGCCAGCAGTGAAATCCCAGGGGGGTACTCTGGGGCCAACGTCCTGACTTTC. As protein: CASSEIPGGYSGANVLTF.

This clone was counted a few times. V and J are TRBV5-1 and TRBJ1-1; TRBD1 matches 7 bases. The CDR3 is made up of 13 amino acids. Germline CDR1 reads SGHRS; CDR2 reads YFSETQ. The J segment lost 4 bases and the V segment lost 2 bases, leaving 2 bases of the junction unmatched. Here the CDR3 reads CASSFRGFTEAFF. As DNA, the CDR3 is TGCGCCAGCAGCTTCAGGGGGTTCACTGAAGCTTTCTTT.

The chain employs TRBV4-1 and TRBJ1-2; 7 bases fit TRBD1. The V segment lost 4 bases and the J segment 4 bases; nucleotides outside the gene matches: 9. This CDR3 has 15 amino acids. Germline assignment: CDR1 MGHRA and CDR2 YSYEKL. The CDR3 DNA reads as TGCGCCAGCAGCCTCAGGGGGAGTAATCTCTATGGCTACACCTTC. Its translation: CASSLRGSNLYGYTF.

J is TRBJ1-2 and V is TRBV7-2; D may be TRBD1 (6 bases). Germline V CDR1 and CDR2: SGHTA, FQGNSA. V was clipped by 5 bases and J by 4 bases, with 20 bases between them. This CDR3 contains 16 residues. Here the CDR3 reads CASSPSTGALVYGYTF. In DNA, the CDR3 is TGTGCCAGCAGCCCCTCGACAGGCGCCCTCGTCTATGGCTACACCTTC.

V gene TRBV5-5 combines with J gene TRBJ2-3, with 13 bases that match TRBD2. CDR1 and CDR2 (germline): SGHKS, YYEKEE (reference sequence). Trimming took 1 base from V and 14 from J; bases not matched to a gene: 7. CDR3 length: 14 residues. The DNA of the CDR3 is TGTGCCAGCAGCTTGACTAGCGGGGGGGCTAGAATGTATTTT. This encodes CASSLTSGGARMYF. Based on the CDR3 plus reference TRBV5-5 and TRBJ2-3, the full variable domain is DAGVTQSPTHLIKTRGQQVTLRCSPISGHKSVSWYQQVLGQGPQFIFQYYEKEERGRGNFPDRFSARQFPNYSSELNVNALLLGDSALYLCASSLTSGGARMYFGPGTRLTVL.

The chain is built from TRBV28 and TRBJ1-4, with TRBD1 matching 7 bases. J gave up 8 bases and V 4 bases, and 13 bases lay outside the gene matches. The CDR3 is made up of 16 amino acids. CDR1 and CDR2 from the germline V gene are MDHEN and SYDVKM. CDR3 DNA: TGTGCCAGCAGTTCCACTCAACAGGGGATAGGAGAAAAACTGTTTTTT. This codes for CASSSTQQGIGEKLFF.

The V gene is TRBV10-3, the J gene TRBJ2-2; 9 nucleotides line up with TRBD1. Germline lookup yields CDR1 ENHRY and CDR2 SYGVKD. The V and J ends lost 8 bases and 5 bases, in that order; junction bases with no gene match: 6. The CDR3 has 14 residues. CDR3 DNA sequence: TGTGCCATCCCGAGGACAGGGGAAACCGGGGAGCTGTTTTTT. Its translation: CAIPRTGETGELFF.

The V gene is TRBV6-5, the J gene TRBJ2-4, with TRBD1 matching 7 bases. V lost 6 bases and J lost 6; bases outside the gene matches: 8. The germline gives CDR1 MNHEY, CDR2 SVGAGI. The CDR3 has 14 amino acids. The CDR3 spells CASRRQGEGNIQYF. In DNA, the CDR3 is TGTGCCAGCAGACGACAGGGAGAGGGAAACATTCAGTACTTC.